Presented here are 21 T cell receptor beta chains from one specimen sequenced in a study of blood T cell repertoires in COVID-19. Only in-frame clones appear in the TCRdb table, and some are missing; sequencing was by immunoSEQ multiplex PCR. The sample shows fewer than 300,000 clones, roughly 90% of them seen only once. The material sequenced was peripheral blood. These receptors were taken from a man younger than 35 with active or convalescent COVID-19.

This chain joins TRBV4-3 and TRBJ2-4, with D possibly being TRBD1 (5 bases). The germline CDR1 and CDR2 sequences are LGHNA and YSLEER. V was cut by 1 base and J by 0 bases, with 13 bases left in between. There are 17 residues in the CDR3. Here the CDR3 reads CASSQAVYRLAKNIQYF. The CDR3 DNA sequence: TGCGCCAGCAGCCAAGCTGTATACAGGCTAGCCAAAAACATTCAGTACTTC.

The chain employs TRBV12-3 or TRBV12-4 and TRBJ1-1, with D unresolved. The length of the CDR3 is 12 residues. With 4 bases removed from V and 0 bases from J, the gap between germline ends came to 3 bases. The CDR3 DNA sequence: TGTGCCAGCAGTTACATGAACACTGAAGCTTTCTTT. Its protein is CASSYMNTEAFF.

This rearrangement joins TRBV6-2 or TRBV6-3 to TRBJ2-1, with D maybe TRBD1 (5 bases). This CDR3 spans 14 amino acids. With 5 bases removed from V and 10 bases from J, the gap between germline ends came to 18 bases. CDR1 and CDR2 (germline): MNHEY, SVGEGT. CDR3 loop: CASSRTPAGVEQFF. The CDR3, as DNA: TGTGCCAGCAGTAGGACACCCGCCGGAGTCGAGCAGTTCTTC.

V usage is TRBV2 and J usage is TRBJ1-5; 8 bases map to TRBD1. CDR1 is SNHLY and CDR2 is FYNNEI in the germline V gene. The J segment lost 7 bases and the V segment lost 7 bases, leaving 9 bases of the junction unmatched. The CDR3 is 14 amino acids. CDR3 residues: CASKDRAGIQPQHF. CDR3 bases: TGTGCCAGCAAGGACAGGGCCGGGATCCAGCCCCAGCATTTT.

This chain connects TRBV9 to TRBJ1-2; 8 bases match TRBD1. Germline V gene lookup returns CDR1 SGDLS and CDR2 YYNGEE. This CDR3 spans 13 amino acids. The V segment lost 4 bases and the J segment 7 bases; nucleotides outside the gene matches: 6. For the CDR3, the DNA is TGTGCCAGCAGCCGGGGACAGGTCCGTGGCTACACCTTC. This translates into CASSRGQVRGYTF.

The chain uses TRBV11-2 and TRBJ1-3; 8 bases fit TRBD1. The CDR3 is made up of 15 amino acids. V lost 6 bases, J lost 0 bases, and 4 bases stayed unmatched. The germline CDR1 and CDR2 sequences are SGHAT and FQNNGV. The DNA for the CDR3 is TGTGCCAGCAGTACAGGGGGTTTCTCTGGAAACACCATATATTTT. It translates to CASSTGGFSGNTIYF.

The CDR3 DNA reads TGTGCCAGCAGCCCCAAGACTAGCGGGGGAACAGATACGCAGTATTTT. The encoded protein is CASSPKTSGGTDTQYF. The chain recombines TRBV4-2 with TRBJ2-3, with TRBD2 matching 12 bases. Germline trimming cut 4 bases from V and 3 bases from J; bases unmatched to any gene: 5. The CDR3 is made up of 16 amino acids. Looked up from germline, CDR1 is LGHNA and CDR2 is YNFKEQ.

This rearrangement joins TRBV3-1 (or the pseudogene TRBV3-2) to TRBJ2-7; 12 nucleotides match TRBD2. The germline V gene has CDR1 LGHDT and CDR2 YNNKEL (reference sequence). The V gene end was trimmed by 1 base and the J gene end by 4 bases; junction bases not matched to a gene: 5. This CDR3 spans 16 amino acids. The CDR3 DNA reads TGTGCCAGCAGCCAAGGACTAGCGGGGGCCCAATACGAGCAGTACTTC. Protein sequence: CASSQGLAGAQYEQYF.

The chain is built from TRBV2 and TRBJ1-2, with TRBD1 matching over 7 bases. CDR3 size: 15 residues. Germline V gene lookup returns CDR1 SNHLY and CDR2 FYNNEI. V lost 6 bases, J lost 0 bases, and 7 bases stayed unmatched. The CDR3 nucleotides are TGTGCCAGCAGCCCGGGACAGCCTTCTAACTATGGCTACACCTTC. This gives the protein CASSPGQPSNYGYTF.

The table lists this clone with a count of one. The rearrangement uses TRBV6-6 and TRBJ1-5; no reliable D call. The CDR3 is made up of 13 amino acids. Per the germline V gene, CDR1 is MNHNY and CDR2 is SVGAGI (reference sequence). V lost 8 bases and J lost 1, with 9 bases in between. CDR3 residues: CASSGGSNQPQHF. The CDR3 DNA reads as TGTGCCAGCTCCGGAGGGAGCAATCAGCCCCAGCATTTT.

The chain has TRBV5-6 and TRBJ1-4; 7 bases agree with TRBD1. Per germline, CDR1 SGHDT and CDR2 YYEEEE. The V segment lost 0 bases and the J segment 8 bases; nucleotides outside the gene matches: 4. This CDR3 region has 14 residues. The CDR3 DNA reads TGTGCCAGCAGCTTGGGCAGGGGGGTGGAAAAACTGTTTTTT. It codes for CASSLGRGVEKLFF.

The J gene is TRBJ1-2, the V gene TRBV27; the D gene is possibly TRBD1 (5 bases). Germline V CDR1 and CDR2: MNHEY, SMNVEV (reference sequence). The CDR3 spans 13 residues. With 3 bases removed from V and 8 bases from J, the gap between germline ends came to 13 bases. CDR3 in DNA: TGTGCCAGCAGTTTCGACAGTTTGTACGGCTACACCTTC. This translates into CASSFDSLYGYTF.

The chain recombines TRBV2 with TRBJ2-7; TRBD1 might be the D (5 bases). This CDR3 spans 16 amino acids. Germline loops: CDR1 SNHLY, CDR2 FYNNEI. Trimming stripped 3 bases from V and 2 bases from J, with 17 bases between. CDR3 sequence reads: CASSDRASDSTYEQYF. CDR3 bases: TGTGCCAGCAGTGACAGGGCGTCCGATTCCACCTACGAGCAGTACTTC.

The CDR3 protein is CASSQVGVVNEKLFF. Here the CDR3 DNA reads TGCGCCAGCAGCCAAGTAGGGGTAGTTAATGAAAAACTGTTTTTT. This sequence joins TRBV4-1 and TRBJ1-4, with a possible D match to TRBD1 (5 bases). This CDR3 has 15 amino acids. Trimming pared 1 base from V and 4 bases from J, leaving 10 bases between. Germline V gene data show CDR1 as MGHRA and CDR2 as YSYEKL.

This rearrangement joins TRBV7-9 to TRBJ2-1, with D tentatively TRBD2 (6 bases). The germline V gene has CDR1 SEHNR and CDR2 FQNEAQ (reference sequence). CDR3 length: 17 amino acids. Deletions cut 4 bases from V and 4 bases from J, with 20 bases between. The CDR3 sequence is CASSSPQVAEDYNEQFF. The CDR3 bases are TGTGCCAGCAGCTCACCCCAGGTAGCGGAAGATTACAATGAGCAGTTCTTC.

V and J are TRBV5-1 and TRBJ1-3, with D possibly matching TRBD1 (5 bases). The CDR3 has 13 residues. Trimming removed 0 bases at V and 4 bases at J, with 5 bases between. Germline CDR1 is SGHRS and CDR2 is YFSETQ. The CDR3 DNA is TGCGCCAGCAGCTTGGGACAGGGAAACACCATATATTTT. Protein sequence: CASSLGQGNTIYF.

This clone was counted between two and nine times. CDR3 in amino acids: CATSNRGQGGNEQFF. The CDR3 region has the DNA TGTGCCACCAGCAATCGAGGACAGGGGGGGAATGAGCAGTTCTTC. The J gene is TRBJ2-1, the V gene TRBV15; 10 bases are shared with TRBD1. V was pared by 4 bases and J by 7 bases, with 7 bases of the junction left unmatched. The CDR3 covers 15 residues. From germline, CDR1 is LNHNV and CDR2 YYDKDF (reference sequence).

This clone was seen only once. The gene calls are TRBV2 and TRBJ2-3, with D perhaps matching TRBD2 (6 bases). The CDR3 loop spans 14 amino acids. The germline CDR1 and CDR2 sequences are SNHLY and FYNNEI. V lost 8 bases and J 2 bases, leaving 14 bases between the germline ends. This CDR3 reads CASGTLTDTDTQYF. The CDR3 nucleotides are TGTGCCAGCGGGACTCTAACTGACACAGATACGCAGTATTTT. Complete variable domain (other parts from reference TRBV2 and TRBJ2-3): EPEVTQTPSHQVTQMGQEVILRCVPISNHLYFYWYRQILGQKVEFLVSFYNNEISEKSEIFDDQFSVERPDGSNFTLKIRSTKLEDSAMYFCASGTLTDTDTQYFGPGTRLTVL.

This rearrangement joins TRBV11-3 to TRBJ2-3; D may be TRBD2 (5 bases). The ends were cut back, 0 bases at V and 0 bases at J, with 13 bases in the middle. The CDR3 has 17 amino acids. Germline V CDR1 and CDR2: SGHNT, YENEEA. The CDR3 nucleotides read TGTGCCAGCAGCTTAGAGGCAAGGGAGCTAAGCACAGATACGCAGTATTTT. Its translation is CASSLEARELSTDTQYF.

The CDR3 DNA reads as TGTGCCAGCAGCTTAGACCAGGCAACAACTAATGAAAAACTGTTTTTT. It specifies CASSLDQATTNEKLFF. J is TRBJ1-4 and V is TRBV7-9; D remains unclear. The CDR3 has 16 residues. The V end lost 1 base, the J end lost 0 bases, and 9 bases lay between the germline ends. Germline V gene sequence: CDR1 SEHNR, CDR2 FQNEAQ (reference sequence). Variable domain in full (rest from reference TRBV7-9 and TRBJ1-4): DTGVSQNPRHKITKRGQNVTFRCDPISEHNRLYWYRQTLGQGPEFLTYFQNEAQLEKSRLLSDRFSAERPKGSFSTLEIQRTEQGDSAMYLCASSLDQATTNEKLFFGSGTQLSVL.

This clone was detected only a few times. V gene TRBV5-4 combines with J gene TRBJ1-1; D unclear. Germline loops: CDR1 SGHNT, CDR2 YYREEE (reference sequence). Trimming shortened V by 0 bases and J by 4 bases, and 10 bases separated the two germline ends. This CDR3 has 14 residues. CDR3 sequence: CASSLDGSGTEAFF. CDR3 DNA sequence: TGTGCCAGCAGCTTGGATGGGTCGGGCACTGAAGCTTTCTTT.